One and the same sample provided the 7 T cell receptor beta chains below, sequenced in a study. In TCRdb, the 5' RACE reads were re-called with MiXCR into one record per CDR3 protein. The sample has a few thousand distinct CDR3 sequences, around 56% seen once; the top ten hold about 12%. Sequences were obtained from naive CD4+ T cells sorted from blood. Subset denoted: naive CD4+ T cells, CD4+CD45RA+CD25-. The receptors stem from a female donor with breast cancer.

V gene TRBV30 combines with J gene TRBJ2-4; TRBD2 matches 9 bases. Germline trimming cut 5 bases from V and 9 bases from J; bases unmatched to any gene: 11. Germline V gene sequence: CDR1 GTSNPN, CDR2 SVGIG (reference sequence). The CDR3 runs to 14 residues. The CDR3 spells CAWSPSGMFGIQYF. CDR3 sequence (DNA): TGTGCCTGGTCCCCTAGCGGGATGTTCGGCATTCAGTACTTC.

CDR3 in amino acids: CASSWLGGETQYF. Written as DNA, the CDR3 is TGTGCCAGCAGTTGGTTGGGGGGAGAGACCCAGTACTTC. The chain has TRBV6-2 or TRBV6-3 and TRBJ2-5, with a tentative D call TRBD2 (6 bases). Germline CDR1 and CDR2: MNHEY and SVGEGT. V was cut by 4 bases and J by 4 bases, with 10 bases left in between. The CDR3 sequence is 13 residues long.

The chain couples TRBV3-1 to TRBJ1-6, with unresolved D. V lost 0 bases, J lost 7 bases, and 10 bases lay in between. Looked up from germline, CDR1 is LGHDT and CDR2 is YNNKEL (reference sequence). The CDR3 is made up of 15 amino acids. DNA of the CDR3: TGTGCCAGCAGCCAAGATTGTACGGCGAATTCACCCCTCCACTTT. It is translated as CASSQDCTANSPLHF.

V gene TRBV6-5 combines with J gene TRBJ1-6; tentatively, D is TRBD1 (5 bases). V lost 5 bases, J lost 10 bases, and 12 bases lay in between. Germline V gives CDR1 MNHEY, CDR2 SVGAGI. The CDR3 runs 13 residues. The CDR3 DNA follows: TGTGCCAGCAGTCCACAGGTGTGGTCACCCCTCCACTTT. Translated: CASSPQVWSPLHF.

Turning to this clonotype: This clone may be a read error of a much larger clone one base away. As DNA, the CDR3 is TGCAGCGTAATGGGACAGTTGAACACTGAAGCTTTCTTT. Translation: CSVMGQLNTEAFF. The rearrangement links TRBV29-1 to TRBJ1-1, with 7 bases aligning to TRBD1. This CDR3 comprises 13 residues. Unmatched junction bases numbered 4, after V lost 6 bases and J lost 0 bases. The germline gives CDR1 SQVTM, CDR2 ANQGSEA.

This clonotype was observed a handful of times. The rearrangement uses TRBV5-1 and TRBJ2-1; D unresolved. Trimming pared 0 bases from V and 10 bases from J, leaving 14 bases between. The CDR3 sequence is 14 residues long. CDR1 and CDR2 from the germline V gene are SGHRS and YFSETQ. CDR3 coding DNA: TGCGCCAGCAGCTTGGCGAACCGCCTCGGGGAGCAGTTCTTC. Translation gives CASSLANRLGEQFF.

This chain joins TRBV7-2 and TRBJ1-3, with a possible D match to TRBD1 (5 bases). Germline assignment: CDR1 SGHTA and CDR2 FQGNSA. The CDR3 contains 14 residues. The V and J ends lost 5 bases and 8 bases respectively, with 16 bases between them. The CDR3 loop is CASSPTSGYDTIYF. CDR3 in DNA: TGTGCCAGCAGCCCCACCTCAGGGTATGACACCATATATTTT.